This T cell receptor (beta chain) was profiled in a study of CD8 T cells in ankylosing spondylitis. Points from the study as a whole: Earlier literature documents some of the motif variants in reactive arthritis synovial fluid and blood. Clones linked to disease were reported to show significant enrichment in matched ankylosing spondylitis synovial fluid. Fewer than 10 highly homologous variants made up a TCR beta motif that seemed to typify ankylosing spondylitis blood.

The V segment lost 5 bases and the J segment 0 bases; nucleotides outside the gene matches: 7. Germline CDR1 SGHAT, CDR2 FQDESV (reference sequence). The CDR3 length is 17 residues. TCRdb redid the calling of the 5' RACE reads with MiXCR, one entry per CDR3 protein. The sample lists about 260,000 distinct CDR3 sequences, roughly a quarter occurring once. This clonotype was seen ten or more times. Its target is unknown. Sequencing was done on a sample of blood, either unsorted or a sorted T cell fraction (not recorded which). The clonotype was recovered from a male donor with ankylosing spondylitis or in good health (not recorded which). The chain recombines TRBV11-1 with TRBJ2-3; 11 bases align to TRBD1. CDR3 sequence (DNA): TGTGCCAGCAGCGACGGGACAGGGGGACGGAGCACAGATACGCAGTATTTT. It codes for CASSDGTGGRSTDTQYF. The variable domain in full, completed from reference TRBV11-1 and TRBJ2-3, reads EAEVAQSPRYKITEKSQAVAFWCDPISGHATLYWYRQILGQGPELLVQFQDESVVDDSQLPKDRFSAERLKGVDSTLKIQPAELGDSAMYLCASSDGTGGRSTDTQYFGPGTRLTVL.